This passage covers 30 T cell receptor beta chains from one sample sequenced in a study of CD8 T cells in Susac syndrome. RNA, at about 0.5 to 1 ug, was reverse transcribed with random hexamers. TCRdb analysed the immunoSEQ multiplex PCR reads with MiXCR anew, one entry per CDR3 protein. This sample has 90,000 to 150,000 distinct CDR3 sequences, with 90% to 95% found just once. The sequenced sample was CD4+ T cells from PBMCs. The source of these receptors is a human donor with multiple sclerosis.

The rearrangement links TRBV27 to TRBJ2-7; D may be TRBD2 (5 bases). The CDR3 is made up of 15 amino acids. V was trimmed by 6 bases and J by 2 bases, leaving 17 bases between them. CDR1 and CDR2 from the germline V gene are MNHEY and SMNVEV (reference sequence). The CDR3: CASSPQVANTYEQYF. In DNA, the CDR3 is TGTGCCAGCAGCCCCCAGGTAGCGAACACCTACGAGCAGTACTTC.

The rearrangement links TRBV6-5 to TRBJ2-1, with 13 bases aligning to TRBD2. The CDR3 runs 16 residues. Germline V gives CDR1 MNHEY, CDR2 SVGAGI. J lost 8 bases, V lost 3 bases, and 7 bases had no gene match. The CDR3 loop is CASSYTSGGAIYEQFF. CDR3 nucleotides: TGTGCCAGCAGTTATACTAGCGGGGGGGCTATCTATGAGCAGTTCTTC.

This clonotype was seen just once. This chain joins TRBV7-2 and TRBJ2-3; 10 nucleotides match TRBD2. Germline V gives CDR1 SGHTA, CDR2 FQGNSA. J gave up 1 base and V 4 bases, and 11 bases lay outside the gene matches. This CDR3 spans 18 amino acids. As DNA, the CDR3 is TGTGCCAGCAGCTCTCTAGCGGGGGCCCAGCCTGGCACAGATACGCAGTATTTT. As protein: CASSSLAGAQPGTDTQYF.

This clonotype has just one count. The chain combines TRBV6-1 with TRBJ2-3; D could derive from TRBD1 or TRBD2 (5 bases each). V lost 6 bases, J lost 1 base, and 17 bases lay in between. CDR1 and CDR2 from the germline V gene are MNHNS and SASEGT. This CDR3 spans 16 amino acids. This CDR3 is CASRRLGLRGTDTQYF. The CDR3 DNA follows: TGTGCCAGCAGGAGACTCGGACTCAGGGGCACAGATACGCAGTATTTT.

This chain connects TRBV30 to TRBJ1-6; 8 nucleotides align to TRBD1. V lost 1 base, J lost 7 bases, and 3 bases stayed unmatched. CDR3 size: 14 residues. The germline V gene encodes CDR1 GTSNPN and CDR2 SVGIG (reference sequence). CDR3: CAWSADRVNSPLHF. Written as DNA, the CDR3 is TGTGCCTGGAGTGCGGACAGGGTGAATTCACCCCTCCACTTT.

J is TRBJ2-7 and V is TRBV9; TRBD2 might be the D (6 bases). Germline lookup yields CDR1 SGDLS and CDR2 YYNGEE. The V end lost 4 bases, the J end lost 1 base, and 15 bases lay between the germline ends. CDR3 size: 15 residues. This CDR3 is CASSPAGKTSYEQYF. DNA of the CDR3: TGTGCCAGCAGCCCGGCGGGAAAGACGTCCTACGAGCAGTACTTC.

The genes are TRBV4-3 and TRBJ1-4; 7 bases match TRBD1. In germline, CDR1 is LGHNA, CDR2 YSLEER. V shed 0 bases, J shed 7 bases, and the junction held 8 bases outside the gene matches. The length of the CDR3 is 16 residues. For the CDR3, the DNA is TGCGCCAGCAGCCAAGACATAAACAGGGGTGGTGAAAAACTGTTTTTT. Translating it yields CASSQDINRGGEKLFF.

This chain joins TRBV20-1 and TRBJ1-2, with a weak D call TRBD1 (6 bases). With 6 bases removed from V and 3 bases from J, the gap between germline ends came to 20 bases. The CDR3 is 15 amino acids. Germline V gives CDR1 DFQATT, CDR2 SNEGSKA (reference sequence). CDR3 loop: CSAETEGGADYGYTF. The DNA for the CDR3 is TGCAGTGCCGAAACCGAGGGGGGGGCCGACTATGGCTACACCTTC.

Only one count was recorded for this clonotype. J is TRBJ1-2 and V is TRBV5-1; D is perhaps TRBD1 (6 bases). Per germline, CDR1 SGHRS and CDR2 YFSETQ. The CDR3 covers 14 residues. V was clipped by 0 bases and J by 6 bases, with 12 bases between them. The CDR3 protein is CASSLEQGRNGYTF. As DNA, the CDR3 is TGCGCCAGCAGCTTGGAACAGGGTAGGAATGGCTACACCTTC.

This clonotype was detected only once. The chain combines TRBV30 with TRBJ1-2, with 7 bases that match TRBD1. The germline gives CDR1 GTSNPN, CDR2 SVGIG (reference sequence). J gave up 5 bases and V 1 base, and 13 bases lay outside the gene matches. The length of the CDR3 is 16 residues. CDR3 amino acids: CAWSELTGARMYGYTF. The DNA of the CDR3 is TGTGCCTGGAGTGAGTTAACAGGGGCCAGAATGTATGGCTACACCTTC.

This rearrangement joins TRBV24-1 to TRBJ2-1; possible D gene TRBD1, 5 bases. V was cut by 1 base and J by 7 bases, with 16 bases left in between. The CDR3 spans 16 residues. Germline CDR1 is KGHDR and CDR2 is SFDVKD. The CDR3 DNA sequence: TGTGCCACCAGTGATTTTAGGCAGGGTCCAAGGAATGAGCAGTTCTTC. Amino acids: CATSDFRQGPRNEQFF.

This chain connects TRBV23-1 to TRBJ1-1; D ambiguous. TRBV23-1 has ORF status, its function being uncertain. Trimming stripped 6 bases from V and 1 base from J, with 15 bases between. The CDR3 length is 15 residues. In DNA, the CDR3 is TGCGCCAGCAGACCCCTGACCGAAGAGAACACTGAAGCTTTCTTT. Protein product: CASRPLTEENTEAFF.

This chain joins TRBV4-2 and TRBJ1-2, with D perhaps TRBD1 (5 bases). CDR3 length: 16 residues. With 1 base removed from V and 7 bases from J, the gap between germline ends came to 19 bases. In germline, CDR1 is LGHNA, CDR2 YNFKEQ. This CDR3 is CASSQGGEAGFGGYTF. The CDR3 DNA follows: TGTGCCAGCAGCCAAGGGGGGGAGGCTGGATTCGGTGGCTACACCTTC.

The CDR3 loop reads CSVEQSYGYTF. CDR3 coding DNA: TGCAGCGTTGAACAGAGCTATGGCTACACCTTC. The rearrangement uses TRBV29-1 and TRBJ1-2; no reliable D call. Between the trimmed V and J ends, which lost 2 bases and 4 bases, there was a span of 5 bases. Germline V gives CDR1 SQVTM, CDR2 ANQGSEA. The CDR3 contains 11 residues.

The rearrangement links TRBV3-1 to TRBJ1-2; D is undetermined. The CDR3 length is 15 residues. V lost 1 base and J 2 bases, leaving 11 bases between the germline ends. In germline, CDR1 is LGHDT, CDR2 YNNKEL (reference sequence). The CDR3 region is CASSQGHPENYGYTF. The CDR3 DNA reads TGTGCCAGCAGCCAAGGACACCCGGAGAACTATGGCTACACCTTC. The full variable domain, completed using reference TRBV3-1 and TRBJ1-2, is DTAVSQTPKYLVTQMGNDKSIKCEQNLGHDTMYWYKQDSKKFLKIMFSYNNKELIINETVPNRFSPKSPDKAHLNLHINSLELGDSAVYFCASSQGHPENYGYTFGSGTRLTVV.

This chain connects TRBV6-2 or TRBV6-3 to TRBJ2-2, with a weak D call TRBD1 (6 bases). In germline, CDR1 is MNHEY, CDR2 SVGEGT. Between the trimmed V and J ends, which lost 8 bases and 1 base, there was a span of 14 bases. This CDR3 has 15 amino acids. CDR3 sequence: CASLRDNLNTGELFF. The CDR3 region has the DNA TGTGCCAGCCTTCGGGACAACCTGAACACCGGGGAGCTGTTTTTT.

This chain connects TRBV6-5 to TRBJ1-1; 9 bases align to TRBD1. Germline CDR1 is MNHEY and CDR2 is SVGAGI. Trimming removed 2 bases from V and 3 bases from J; junction bases left unmatched: 1. This CDR3 region has 14 residues. CDR3 amino acids: CASSYGTGYTEAFF. The DNA for the CDR3 is TGTGCCAGCAGTTACGGGACAGGGTACACTGAAGCTTTCTTT.

This chain connects TRBV20-1 to TRBJ1-4; a weak D match, TRBD1 (5 bases). The V end lost 4 bases, the J end lost 8 bases, and 14 bases lay between the germline ends. This CDR3 comprises 13 residues. Germline CDR1 reads DFQATT; CDR2 reads SNEGSKA (reference sequence). CDR3 in DNA: TGCAGTGCTATCTGGCGGGGGACCGAAAAACTGTTTTTT. It codes for CSAIWRGTEKLFF.

The rearrangement links TRBV27 to TRBJ1-5; D is uncertain. The CDR3 is made up of 15 amino acids. Trimming removed 1 base from V and 0 bases from J, with 7 bases in between. In germline, CDR1 is MNHEY, CDR2 SMNVEV (reference sequence). CDR3 region: CASSLYRASNQPQHF. CDR3 in DNA: TGTGCCAGCAGTTTATATCGTGCTAGCAATCAGCCCCAGCATTTT.

This clonotype was observed once. The chain carries TRBV7-3 and TRBJ2-7; 10 bases match TRBD1. The V and J ends lost 6 bases and 4 bases, in that order; junction bases with no gene match: 9. This CDR3 comprises 15 residues. Germline CDR1 and CDR2: SGHTA and FQGTGA. CDR3 loop: CASSPGGGQGYEQYF. CDR3 nucleotides: TGTGCCAGCAGTCCCGGGGGGGGACAGGGGTACGAGCAGTACTTC.

The V gene is TRBV29-1, the J gene TRBJ1-1; D is unresolved. The CDR3 runs to 12 residues. Germline V gene sequence: CDR1 SQVTM, CDR2 ANQGSEA. Trimming took 7 bases from V and 1 from J, leaving 10 bases between them. DNA of the CDR3: TGCAGCGCGATATGGGCGAACACTGAAGCTTTCTTT. Its protein is CSAIWANTEAFF. The full variable domain, its missing parts supplied by reference TRBV29-1 and TRBJ1-1, is SAVISQKPSRDICQRGTSLTIQCQVDSQVTMMFWYRQQPGQSLTLIATANQGSEATYESGFVIDKFPISRPNLTFSTLTVSNMSPEDSSIYLCSAIWANTEAFFGQGTRLTVV.

V usage is TRBV29-1 and J usage is TRBJ2-7; 11 nucleotides align to TRBD2. Looked up from germline, CDR1 is SQVTM and CDR2 is ANQGSEA. V gave up 6 bases and J gave up 1 base; unmatched junction bases: 23. This CDR3 spans 20 amino acids. The CDR3 DNA is TGCAGCGTCCAATTGGGTCTTAGCGGGGGGGGTACCCCTACGTCCTACGAGCAGTACTTC. This gives the protein CSVQLGLSGGGTPTSYEQYF.

The V gene is TRBV30, the J gene TRBJ1-2; a weak D match, TRBD1 (5 bases). V lost 0 bases and J 7 bases, leaving 12 bases between the germline ends. This CDR3 is built from 13 residues. Germline V CDR1 and CDR2: GTSNPN, SVGIG (reference sequence). The CDR3 reads CAWSVEGNGGYTF. In DNA, the CDR3 is TGTGCCTGGAGTGTAGAGGGGAATGGTGGCTACACCTTC.

The chain employs TRBV28 and TRBJ1-5, with unresolved D. Germline V gives CDR1 MDHEN, CDR2 SYDVKM. This CDR3 comprises 11 residues. Trimming left V 6 bases short and J 4 bases short, with 4 bases between. CDR3 protein: CASRGNQPQHF. CDR3 in DNA: TGTGCCAGCAGGGGGAATCAGCCCCAGCATTTT. The variable domain in full, completed from reference TRBV28 and TRBJ1-5, reads DVKVTQSSRYLVKRTGEKVFLECVQDMDHENMFWYRQDPGLGLRLIYFSYDVKMKEKGDIPEGYSVSREKKERFSLILESASTNQTSMYLCASRGNQPQHFGDGTRLSIL.

V usage is TRBV7-2 and J usage is TRBJ1-1; D is unclear. CDR1 SGHTA and CDR2 FQGNSA come from the germline V gene. The CDR3 length is 13 residues. V was pared by 5 bases and J by 4 bases, with 11 bases between. CDR3 amino acids: CASSTDLSTEAFF. The CDR3 bases are TGTGCCAGCAGCACCGACCTGAGCACTGAAGCTTTCTTT.

J is TRBJ2-2 and V is TRBV3-1; 11 positions match TRBD1. The CDR3 is made up of 17 amino acids. The trim removed 4 bases at V and 4 bases at J, leaving 8 bases unmatched. Germline V gives CDR1 LGHDT, CDR2 YNNKEL (reference sequence). CDR3 region: CASSLLAGTGGTGELFF. The CDR3 region has the DNA TGTGCCAGCAGCCTCTTAGCCGGGACAGGGGGCACCGGGGAGCTGTTTTTT.

The V gene is TRBV27, the J gene TRBJ1-2; D is possibly TRBD1 (5 bases). Germline-derived CDR1 and CDR2 are MNHEY and SMNVEV (reference sequence). The CDR3 is 13 residues long. V was shortened by 6 bases and J by 7 bases, with 15 bases between the two germline ends. Here the CDR3 DNA reads TGTGCCAGCAGCGAACAGGTGTGGGCTGGCTACACCTTC. Translation gives CASSEQVWAGYTF.

The chain joins TRBV6-1 to TRBJ1-4; no firm D call. The CDR3 contains 15 residues. V gave up 2 bases and J gave up 5 bases, with 12 bases separating them. The V gene's germline CDR1 is MNHNS and CDR2 SASEGT. The CDR3 protein is CASSELAAGNEKLFF. In DNA, the CDR3 is TGTGCCAGCAGTGAATTGGCAGCTGGGAATGAAAAACTGTTTTTT.

The gene calls are TRBV18 and TRBJ2-7; 7 nucleotides agree with TRBD1. Per the germline V gene, CDR1 is KGHSH and CDR2 is LQKENI. The CDR3 has 14 amino acids. The V segment lost 0 bases and the J segment 6 bases; nucleotides outside the gene matches: 5. In DNA form, the CDR3 reads TGTGCCAGCTCACCACCTTCCGAGGGGGCCGAGCAGTACTTC. Amino acids: CASSPPSEGAEQYF.

Comment on this clonotype: Sequence at one end of the junction differs from germline and may be a read error. The genes are TRBV7-9 and TRBJ2-4, with 7 bases identical to TRBD1. CDR1 is SEHNR, CDR2 FQNEAQ, per germline (reference sequence). The CDR3 spans 12 residues. CDR3 DNA sequence: TGTGCCAGCAGCTTAGACCTGGGACAGTTAGACTTC. It is translated as CASSLDLGQLDF.